The sample holds one count of the clone carrying this TCR beta chain. Antigen unknown. This entry belongs to a study of OX40 agonist ivuxolimab in advanced cancers. Points from the study as a whole: The study found among the lowest clonal expansion in partial responders at 0.1-3.0 mg/kg. Low normalized T-cell clonal expansion was also seen in some nonresponders.

Baseline was the first blood sampling point, followed by cycle 4 day 1 and cycle 7 day 1. Per the germline V gene, CDR1 is LGHNA and CDR2 is YNFKEQ. CDR3 length: 15 amino acids. With 0 bases clipped from V and 6 bases from J, the junction kept 3 bases outside the gene matches. The protocol was immunoSEQ multiplex PCR, while the TCRdb copy is restricted to in-frame clones and leaves out a portion. The data hold under 80,000 clones, with around 84% observed a single time. The chain combines TRBV4-2 with TRBJ2-5, with 11 bases that match TRBD2. The sequencing here drew on CD4+ or CD8+ T cells sorted from blood, taken in a trial of the OX40 agonist ivuxolimab. This sequence originates from an adult with an advanced solid tumor such as melanoma, head and neck, liver or kidney cancer. This CDR3 reads CASSQDSSGGKTQYF. The CDR3 nucleotides are TGTGCCAGCAGCCAAGACTCTAGCGGGGGGAAGACCCAGTACTTC.